This TCR beta chain is from a study of blood T cell repertoires in COVID-19. Overall study context: T cells, B-cell-depleted T cells, or PBMCs supplied cDNA or gDNA.

Germline loops: CDR1 SGHVS, CDR2 FQNEAQ. Trimming removed 5 bases at V and 1 base at J, with 8 bases between. The CDR3 runs to 13 residues. This clone was detected only a few times. Original data processing: Researchers report that nucleated cell counts were estimated from reference gene primer amplification. The method was immunoSEQ multiplex PCR; TCRdb's version includes in-frame clones alone and lacks a portion of them. D and trimming were read from the DNA, whereas the V and J calls and clone size are those reported in that table. The table has approximately 300,000 clones, 80% to 95% seen once. The gene calls are TRBV7-8 and TRBJ1-2, with D unclear. The origin of this receptor is a woman aged 25 to 39 with COVID-19, enrolled during active disease. Sequencing was carried out using peripheral blood. The CDR3 loop is CASSPHVNYGYTF. In DNA, the CDR3 is TGTGCCAGCAGCCCACACGTTAACTATGGCTACACCTTC.